The clone carrying this T cell receptor beta chain was detected a few times. Its antigen is not identified. This specimen belongs to a study of type 1 regulatory T cells. A single record per CDR3 protein comes from TCRdb applying MiXCR to the reads. The sample records about 60,000 distinct CDR3 sequences, approximately 50% being singletons. Germline V gene lookup returns CDR1 MGHRA and CDR2 YSYEKL. The V end lost 1 base, the J end lost 6 bases, and 11 bases lay between the germline ends. CDR3 size: 14 residues. This TCR derives from a human donor in good health. Sequenced: cultured non-Tr1 T cells, either the whole culture or a sorted T cell fraction (not recorded which). The rearrangement joins TRBV4-1 to TRBJ2-3; D is perhaps TRBD2 (5 bases). The CDR3 region has the DNA TGCGCCAGCAGCCAAGTATCTAGCCACGATACGCAGTATTTT. It is translated as CASSQVSSHDTQYF.